This T cell receptor (beta chain) was sequenced during a study of T cells in Graves' hyperthyroidism and ophthalmopathy. Amplification yielded TCR beta CDR3 regions, with RNA transcripts as the source. First-round RT-PCR of the TCR CDR3 relied on the HTBI primer set. TCRdb reprocessed the multiplex PCR reads via MiXCR and lists one record per CDR3 protein. The sample holds approximately 710,000 distinct CDR3 sequences, approximately 15% seen once. Germline CDR1 and CDR2: MDHEN and SYDVKM. V was clipped by 5 bases and J by 7 bases, with 12 bases between them. The CDR3 runs to 12 residues. This clonotype was counted many times.

V is TRBV28 and J is TRBJ2-7; no clear D gene. The clonotype comes from a man aged 45-65 years with Graves' hyperthyroidism. The sample taken for sequencing was blood. The DNA for the CDR3 is TGTGCCAGCAGTCCCACTTCGTGGGAGCAGTACTTC. It specifies CASSPTSWEQYF. Using reference TRBV28 and TRBJ2-7 for the parts outside the CDR3, the full variable domain is DVKVTQSSRYLVKRTGEKVFLECVQDMDHENMFWYRQDPGLGLRLIYFSYDVKMKEKGDIPEGYSVSREKKERFSLILESASTNQTSMYLCASSPTSWEQYFGPGTRLTVT.